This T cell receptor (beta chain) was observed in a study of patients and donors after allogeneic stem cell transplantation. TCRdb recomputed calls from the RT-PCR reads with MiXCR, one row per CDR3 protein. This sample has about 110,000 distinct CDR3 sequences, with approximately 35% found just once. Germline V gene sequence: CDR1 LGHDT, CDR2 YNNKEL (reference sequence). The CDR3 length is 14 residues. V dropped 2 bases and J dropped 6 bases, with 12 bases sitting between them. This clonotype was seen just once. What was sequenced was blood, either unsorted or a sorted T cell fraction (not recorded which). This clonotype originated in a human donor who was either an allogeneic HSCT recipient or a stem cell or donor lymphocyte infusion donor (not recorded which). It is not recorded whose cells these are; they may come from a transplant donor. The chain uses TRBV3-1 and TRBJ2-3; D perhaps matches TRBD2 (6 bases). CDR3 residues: CASSQRLVEDTQYF. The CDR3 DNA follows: TGTGCCAGCAGCCAAAGACTAGTGGAGGATACGCAGTATTTT.